This T cell receptor beta chain was obtained from a study of cytomegalovirus exposure and HLA in healthy donors. Study-level points and caveats: An analysis done earlier found most TCR beta V segments productive about 87% or about 30% of the time.

About this clone: The antigen is not known.

Vbeta (60) and Jbeta (13) primers were used in the PCR. Some clones are missing from TCRdb's copy, which holds only in-frame ones; the method was immunoSEQ multiplex PCR. This table has about 210,000 clones, roughly 87% appearing once. With V trimmed by 0 bases and J by 4 bases, 6 bases remained unmatched. CDR3 length: 16 residues. Per the germline V gene, CDR1 is WSHSY and CDR2 is SAAADI. The sequencing input was PBMCs. The receptor was isolated from a man in his forties in good health and CMV-seropositive. The rearrangement joins TRBV10-2 to TRBJ2-1; 7 bases align to TRBD2. CDR3 in DNA: TGCGCCAGCAGTGAGTCAGGCGGGAGTAAGTACAATGAGCAGTTCTTC. It specifies CASSESGGSKYNEQFF.